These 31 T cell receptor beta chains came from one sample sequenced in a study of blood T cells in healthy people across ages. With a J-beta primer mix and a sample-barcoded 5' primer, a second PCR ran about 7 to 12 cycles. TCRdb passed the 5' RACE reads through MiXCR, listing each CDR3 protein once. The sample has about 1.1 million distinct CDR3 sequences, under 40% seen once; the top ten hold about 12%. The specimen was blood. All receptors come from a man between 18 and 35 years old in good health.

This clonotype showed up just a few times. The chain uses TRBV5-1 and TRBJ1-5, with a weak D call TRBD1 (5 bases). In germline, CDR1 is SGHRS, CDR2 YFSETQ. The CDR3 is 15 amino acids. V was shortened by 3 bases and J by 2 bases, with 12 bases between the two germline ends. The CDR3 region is CASSYGGKGNQPQHF. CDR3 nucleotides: TGCGCCAGCAGCTACGGGGGAAAGGGCAATCAGCCCCAGCATTTT.

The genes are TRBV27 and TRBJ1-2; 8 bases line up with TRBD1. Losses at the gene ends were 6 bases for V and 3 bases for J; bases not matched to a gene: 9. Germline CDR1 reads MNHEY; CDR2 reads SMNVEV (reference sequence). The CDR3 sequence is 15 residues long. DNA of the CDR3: TGTGCCAGCAGACACCGGACAGGGAGTGACTATGGCTACACCTTC. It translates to CASRHRTGSDYGYTF.

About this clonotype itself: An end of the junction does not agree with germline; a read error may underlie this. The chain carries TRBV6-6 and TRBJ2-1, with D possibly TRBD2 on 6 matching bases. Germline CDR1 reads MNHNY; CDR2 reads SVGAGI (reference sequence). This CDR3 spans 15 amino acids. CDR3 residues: CASSPPGLDYNGQFF. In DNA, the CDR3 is TGTGCCAGCAGCCCTCCAGGTTTGGACTACAATGGGCAGTTCTTC.

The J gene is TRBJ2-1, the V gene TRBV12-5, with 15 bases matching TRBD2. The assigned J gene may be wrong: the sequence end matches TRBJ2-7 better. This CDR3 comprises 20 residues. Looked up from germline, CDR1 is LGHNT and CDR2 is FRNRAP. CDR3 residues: CASGFAPGLAGGSSYNEQYF. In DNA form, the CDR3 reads TGTGCTAGTGGTTTTGCCCCCGGACTAGCGGGGGGGAGCTCCTACAATGAGCAGTACTTC.

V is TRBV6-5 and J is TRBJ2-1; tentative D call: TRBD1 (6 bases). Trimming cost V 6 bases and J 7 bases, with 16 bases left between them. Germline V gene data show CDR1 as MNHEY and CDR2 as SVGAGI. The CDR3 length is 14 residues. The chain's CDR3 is CASRAQGRYNEQFF. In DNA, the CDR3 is TGTGCCAGCAGGGCACAGGGAAGGTATAATGAGCAGTTCTTC.

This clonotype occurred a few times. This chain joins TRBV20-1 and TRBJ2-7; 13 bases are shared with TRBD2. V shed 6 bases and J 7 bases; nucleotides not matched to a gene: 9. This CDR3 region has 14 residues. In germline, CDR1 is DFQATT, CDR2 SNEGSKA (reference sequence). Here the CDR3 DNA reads TGCAGTGCCATGACTAGCGGGGGGCCTCTTGAGCAGTACTTC. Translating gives CSAMTSGGPLEQYF.

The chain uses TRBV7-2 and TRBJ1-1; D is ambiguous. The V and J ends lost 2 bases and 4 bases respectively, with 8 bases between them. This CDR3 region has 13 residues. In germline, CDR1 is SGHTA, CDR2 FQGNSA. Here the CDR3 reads CASSLLLITEAFF. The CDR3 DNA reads TGTGCCAGCAGCTTACTACTGATCACTGAAGCTTTCTTT.

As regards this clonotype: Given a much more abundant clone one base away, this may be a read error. CDR3 in amino acids: CSAAVYTQYF. The CDR3 coding sequence is TGCAGTGCTGCGGTCTATACGCAGTATTTT. V and J are TRBV20-1 and TRBJ2-3; no reliable D call. The CDR3 has 10 residues. V lost 5 bases and J 7 bases, leaving 7 bases between the germline ends. The germline V gene has CDR1 DFQATT and CDR2 SNEGSKA (reference sequence).

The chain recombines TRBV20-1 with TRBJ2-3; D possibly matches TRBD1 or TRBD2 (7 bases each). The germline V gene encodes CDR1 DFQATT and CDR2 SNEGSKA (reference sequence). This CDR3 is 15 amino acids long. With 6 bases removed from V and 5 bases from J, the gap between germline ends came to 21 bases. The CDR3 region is CSALPLDRTRDTQYF. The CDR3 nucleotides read TGCAGTGCCTTACCTCTGGACAGGACTAGAGATACGCAGTATTTT.

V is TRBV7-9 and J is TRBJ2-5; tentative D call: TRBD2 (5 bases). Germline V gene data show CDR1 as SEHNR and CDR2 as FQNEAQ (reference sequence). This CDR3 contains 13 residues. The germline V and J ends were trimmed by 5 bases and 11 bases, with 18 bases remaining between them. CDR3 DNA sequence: TGTGCCAGCAGCGACGACTGGGAGCTTGAGCAGTACTTC. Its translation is CASSDDWELEQYF.

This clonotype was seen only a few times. The CDR3 is CASGLPGQSYEQYF. DNA of the CDR3: TGTGCTAGTGGTTTACCGGGACAGTCCTACGAGCAGTACTTC. The chain uses TRBV12-5 and TRBJ2-7, with 7 bases that match TRBD1. Germline V gives CDR1 LGHNT, CDR2 FRNRAP. CDR3 length equals 14 residues. J lost 1 base, V lost 3 bases, and 3 bases had no gene match. Drawing the rest from reference TRBV12-5 and TRBJ2-7, the complete variable domain is DARVTQTPRHKVTEMGQEVTMRCQPILGHNTVFWYRQTMMQGLELLAYFRNRAPLDDSGMPKDRFSAEMPDATLATLKIQPSEPRDSAVYFCASGLPGQSYEQYFGPGTRLTVT.

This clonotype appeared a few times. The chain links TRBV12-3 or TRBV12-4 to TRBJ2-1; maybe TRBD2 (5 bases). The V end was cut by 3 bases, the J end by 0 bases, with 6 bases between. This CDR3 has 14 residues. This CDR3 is CASSFSDSYNEQFF. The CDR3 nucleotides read TGTGCCAGCAGTTTTAGCGACTCCTACAATGAGCAGTTCTTC.

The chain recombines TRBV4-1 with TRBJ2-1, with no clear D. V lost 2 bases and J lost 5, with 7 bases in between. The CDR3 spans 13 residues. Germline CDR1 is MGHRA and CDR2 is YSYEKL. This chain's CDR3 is CASSQLFDNEQFF. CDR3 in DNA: TGCGCCAGCAGCCAACTTTTTGACAATGAGCAGTTCTTC.

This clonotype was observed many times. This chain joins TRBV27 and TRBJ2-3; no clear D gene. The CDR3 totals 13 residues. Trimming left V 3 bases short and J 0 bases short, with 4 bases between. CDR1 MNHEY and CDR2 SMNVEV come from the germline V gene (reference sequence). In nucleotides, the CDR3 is TGTGCCAGCAGTTTCCTGAGCACAGATACGCAGTATTTT. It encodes CASSFLSTDTQYF.

The CDR3 sequence is CASSFQLTGNEQFF. Here the CDR3 DNA reads TGTGCCAGCAGTTTTCAACTCACGGGGAATGAGCAGTTCTTC. J is TRBJ2-1 and V is TRBV27; perhaps TRBD2 as D (5 bases). CDR3 length: 14 residues. Germline V CDR1 and CDR2: MNHEY, SMNVEV (reference sequence). Trimming took off 3 bases at V and 7 bases at J, with 13 bases between the two ends.

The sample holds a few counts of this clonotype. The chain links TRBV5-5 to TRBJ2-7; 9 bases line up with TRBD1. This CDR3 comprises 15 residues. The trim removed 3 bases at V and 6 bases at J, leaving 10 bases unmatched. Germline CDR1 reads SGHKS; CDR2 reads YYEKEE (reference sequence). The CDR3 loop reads CASSWSGTGSPEQYF. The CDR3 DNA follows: TGTGCCAGCAGCTGGTCCGGGACAGGGTCTCCCGAGCAGTACTTC.

The CDR3: CAWSEEGQGIYTF. Written as DNA, the CDR3 is TGTGCCTGGAGTGAGGAGGGACAGGGGATTTACACCTTC. The chain recombines TRBV30 with TRBJ1-2, with 10 bases fitting TRBD1. The length of the CDR3 is 13 residues. The germline V gene encodes CDR1 GTSNPN and CDR2 SVGIG (reference sequence). The J segment lost 11 bases and the V segment lost 1 base, leaving 7 bases of the junction unmatched.

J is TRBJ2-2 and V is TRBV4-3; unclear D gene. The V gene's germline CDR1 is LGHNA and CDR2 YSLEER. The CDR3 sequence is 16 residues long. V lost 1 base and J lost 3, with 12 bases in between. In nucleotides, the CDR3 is TGCGCCAGCAGCCAAGGAAGGGATAGTTACACCGGGGAGCTGTTTTTT. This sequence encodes CASSQGRDSYTGELFF.

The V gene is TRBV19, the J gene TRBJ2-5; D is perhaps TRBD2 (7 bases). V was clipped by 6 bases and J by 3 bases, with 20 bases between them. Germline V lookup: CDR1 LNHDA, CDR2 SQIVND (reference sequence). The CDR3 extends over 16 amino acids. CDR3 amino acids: CASSPTAGASEETQYF. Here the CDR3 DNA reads TGTGCCAGTAGCCCTACGGCGGGGGCTTCGGAAGAGACCCAGTACTTC.

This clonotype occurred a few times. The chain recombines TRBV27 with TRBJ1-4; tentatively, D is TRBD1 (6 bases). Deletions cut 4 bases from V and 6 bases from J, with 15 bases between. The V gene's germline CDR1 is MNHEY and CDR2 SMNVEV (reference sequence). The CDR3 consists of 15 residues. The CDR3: CASSSFPGTYEKLFF. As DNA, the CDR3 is TGTGCCAGCAGTTCTTTTCCCGGGACATATGAAAAACTGTTTTTT.

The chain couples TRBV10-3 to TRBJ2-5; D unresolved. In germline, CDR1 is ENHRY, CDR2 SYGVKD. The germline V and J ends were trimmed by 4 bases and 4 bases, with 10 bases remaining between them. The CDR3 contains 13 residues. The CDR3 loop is CAISGEGIETQYF. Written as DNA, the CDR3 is TGTGCCATCAGTGGGGAAGGGATAGAGACCCAGTACTTC.

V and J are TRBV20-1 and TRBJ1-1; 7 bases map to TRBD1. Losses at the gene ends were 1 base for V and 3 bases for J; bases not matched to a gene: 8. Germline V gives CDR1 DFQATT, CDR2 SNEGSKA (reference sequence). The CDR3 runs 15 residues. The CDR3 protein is CSARAPQGGDTEAFF. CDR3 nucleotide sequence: TGCAGTGCTAGAGCTCCCCAGGGGGGGGACACTGAAGCTTTCTTT.

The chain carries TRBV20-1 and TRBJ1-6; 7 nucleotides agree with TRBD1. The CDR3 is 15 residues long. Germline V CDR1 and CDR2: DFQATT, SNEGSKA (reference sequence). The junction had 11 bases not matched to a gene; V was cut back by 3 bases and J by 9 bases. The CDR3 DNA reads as TGCAGTGCTAGTGTCTCGGGACAGCGTGGTTCACCCCTCCACTTT. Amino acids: CSASVSGQRGSPLHF.

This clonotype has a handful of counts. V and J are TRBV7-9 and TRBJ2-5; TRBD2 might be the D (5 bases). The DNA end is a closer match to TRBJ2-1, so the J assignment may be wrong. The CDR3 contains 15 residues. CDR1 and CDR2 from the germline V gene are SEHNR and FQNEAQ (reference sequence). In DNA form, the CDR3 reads TGTGCCAGCAGCTTATCTTTCGGGATCCAAGAGACCCAGTTCTTC. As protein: CASSLSFGIQETQFF.

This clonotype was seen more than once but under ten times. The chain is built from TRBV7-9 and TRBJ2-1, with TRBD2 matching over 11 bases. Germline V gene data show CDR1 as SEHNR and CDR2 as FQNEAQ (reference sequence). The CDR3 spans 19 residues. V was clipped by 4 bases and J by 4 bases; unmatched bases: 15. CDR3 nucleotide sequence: TGTGCCAGCAGCTCCGAGGATGCGGATAGCGGGGGGGTTTACAATGAGCAGTTCTTC. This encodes CASSSEDADSGGVYNEQFF.

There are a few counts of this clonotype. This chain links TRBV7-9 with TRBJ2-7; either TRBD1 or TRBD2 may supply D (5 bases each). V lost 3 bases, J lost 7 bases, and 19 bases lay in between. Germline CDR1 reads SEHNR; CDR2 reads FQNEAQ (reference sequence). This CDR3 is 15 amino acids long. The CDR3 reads CASSFRDGTYNEQYF. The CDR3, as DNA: TGTGCCAGCAGCTTCCGGGACGGAACCTACAATGAGCAGTACTTC.

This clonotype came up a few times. CDR3: CASSPVGGTHTF. DNA for the CDR3: TGTGCCAGCAGCCCCGTGGGGGGTACCCACACCTTC. The rearrangement links TRBV9 to TRBJ1-2; D might be TRBD1 (5 bases). Between the trimmed V and J ends, which lost 4 bases and 12 bases, there was a span of 16 bases. CDR1 and CDR2 (germline): SGDLS, YYNGEE. The CDR3 runs 12 residues.

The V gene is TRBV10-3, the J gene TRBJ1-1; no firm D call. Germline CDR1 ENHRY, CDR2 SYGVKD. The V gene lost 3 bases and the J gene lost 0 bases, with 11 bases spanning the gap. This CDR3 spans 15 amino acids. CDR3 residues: CAISEYSPLNTEAFF. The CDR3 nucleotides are TGTGCCATCAGTGAATACAGCCCTTTGAACACTGAAGCTTTCTTT.

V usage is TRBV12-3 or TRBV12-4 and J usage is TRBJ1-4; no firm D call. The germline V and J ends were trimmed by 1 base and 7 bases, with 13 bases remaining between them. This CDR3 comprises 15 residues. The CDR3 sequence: CASSLGPRFLEKLFF. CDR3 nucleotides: TGTGCCAGCAGTTTAGGACCCAGATTTCTTGAAAAACTGTTTTTT.

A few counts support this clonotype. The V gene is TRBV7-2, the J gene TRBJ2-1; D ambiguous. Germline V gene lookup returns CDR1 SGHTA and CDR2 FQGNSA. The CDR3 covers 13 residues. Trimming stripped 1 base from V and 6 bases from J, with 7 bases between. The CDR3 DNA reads TGTGCCAGCAGCTTAGTTCAGTTCAATGAGCAGTTCTTC. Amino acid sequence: CASSLVQFNEQFF.

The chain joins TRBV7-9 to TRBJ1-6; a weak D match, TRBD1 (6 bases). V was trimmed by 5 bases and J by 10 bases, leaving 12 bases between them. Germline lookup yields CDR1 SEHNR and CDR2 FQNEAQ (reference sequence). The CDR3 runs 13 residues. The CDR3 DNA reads TGTGCCAGCAGCCAACAACAGGGCTCACCCCTCCACTTT. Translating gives CASSQQQGSPLHF.